Below are 12 T cell receptor beta chains sequenced from a single sample in a study of cytomegalovirus exposure and HLA in healthy donors. Both 60 Vbeta primers and 13 Jbeta primers went into the PCR. Generated by immunoSEQ multiplex PCR, the TCRdb table keeps only in-frame clones and is missing some. The sample carries around 99,000 clones, 76% recorded once. The sequencing sample was made of PBMCs. These receptors came from a woman in her forties or fifties in good health and CMV-seropositive.

The chain links TRBV11-2 to TRBJ1-1; 7 nucleotides align to TRBD1. With V trimmed by 6 bases and J by 5 bases, 9 bases remained unmatched. Germline assignment: CDR1 SGHAT and CDR2 FQNNGV. The length of the CDR3 is 14 residues. The CDR3 loop is CASSQTGSRTEAFF. The CDR3 bases are TGTGCCAGCAGTCAGACAGGGTCGCGAACTGAAGCTTTCTTT.

CDR3 protein: CSVEDPRGGVQETQYF. The CDR3 DNA reads TGCAGCGTTGAAGACCCCAGGGGCGGAGTTCAAGAGACCCAGTACTTC. The chain uses TRBV29-1 and TRBJ2-5; tentative D call: TRBD1 (6 bases). The CDR3 consists of 16 residues. Trimming cost V 0 bases and J 2 bases, with 16 bases left between them. Per germline, CDR1 SQVTM and CDR2 ANQGSEA. The variable domain in full, completed from reference TRBV29-1 and TRBJ2-5, reads SAVISQKPSRDICQRGTSLTIQCQVDSQVTMMFWYRQQPGQSLTLIATANQGSEATYESGFVIDKFPISRPNLTFSTLTVSNMSPEDSSIYLCSVEDPRGGVQETQYFGPGTRLLVL.

V usage is TRBV7-9 and J usage is TRBJ1-2, with D possibly TRBD1 on 6 matching bases. The CDR3 runs 12 residues. Germline V gene sequence: CDR1 SEHNR, CDR2 FQNEAQ (reference sequence). V shed 5 bases and J shed 7 bases, with 11 bases lying between them. The CDR3 region is CASSPQGSGYTF. The CDR3 coding sequence is TGTGCCAGCAGCCCACAGGGTAGTGGCTACACCTTC.

The V and J genes are TRBV9 and TRBJ2-3; TRBD2 matches at 9 bases. Germline assignment: CDR1 SGDLS and CDR2 YYNGEE. The CDR3 extends over 17 amino acids. After removal of 7 bases from V and 3 bases from J, the junction contained 15 bases not matched to a gene. The CDR3 reads CASAKGVAGEGTDTQYF. CDR3 sequence (DNA): TGTGCCAGCGCGAAGGGGGTAGCGGGAGAGGGGACAGATACGCAGTATTTT.

This clone was seen only once. The J gene is TRBJ1-4, the V gene TRBV4-3; D is unclear. CDR1 and CDR2 from the germline V gene are LGHNA and YSLEER. The CDR3 is 16 amino acids. Trimming took off 3 bases at V and 0 bases at J, with 11 bases between the two ends. As DNA, the CDR3 is TGCGCCAGCAGCCAGGCCAACATTGCAACTAATGAAAAACTGTTTTTT. This encodes CASSQANIATNEKLFF.

The chain combines TRBV5-6 with TRBJ2-5; 12 bases are shared with TRBD1. The J call may be incorrect, as the DNA end agrees better with TRBJ2-7. The CDR3 covers 19 residues. Germline loops: CDR1 SGHDT, CDR2 YYEEEE. The CDR3 sequence: CASSPGTGGRDPRPYEQYF. CDR3 DNA sequence: TGTGCCAGCAGCCCCGGGACAGGGGGCCGCGACCCCCGACCCTACGAGCAGTACTTC.

The chain joins TRBV19 to TRBJ1-1; no clear D gene. Trimming removed 5 bases at V and 4 bases at J, with 11 bases between. The CDR3 length is 13 residues. Germline CDR1 reads LNHDA; CDR2 reads SQIVND (reference sequence). CDR3 sequence (DNA): TGTGCCAGTAGTGAGCGGGGAAGCACTGAAGCTTTCTTT. The encoded protein is CASSERGSTEAFF.

The genes are TRBV18 and TRBJ2-1, with D perhaps matching TRBD2 (6 bases). The V end was cut by 3 bases, the J end by 5 bases, with 11 bases between. The CDR3 covers 14 residues. In germline, CDR1 is KGHSH, CDR2 LQKENI. CDR3 residues: CASSPEGWDNEQFF. CDR3 coding DNA: TGTGCCAGCTCACCGGAGGGTTGGGACAATGAGCAGTTCTTC.

The genes are TRBV7-6 and TRBJ2-5; D gene uncertain. With 6 bases removed from V and 5 bases from J, the gap between germline ends came to 13 bases. The germline V gene encodes CDR1 SGHVS and CDR2 FNYEAQ. This CDR3 region has 13 residues. CDR3 sequence: CASSQQIDETQYF. The CDR3 DNA follows: TGTGCCAGCAGTCAACAGATCGACGAGACCCAGTACTTC.

The V gene is TRBV27, the J gene TRBJ2-7; 7 bases are shared with TRBD1. The V gene's germline CDR1 is MNHEY and CDR2 SMNVEV (reference sequence). CDR3 length equals 15 residues. The CDR3 DNA sequence: TGTGCAACCTCGTGGGACAGTCTCACCTCCTACGAGCAGTACTTC. It yields the protein CATSWDSLTSYEQYF.

The J gene is TRBJ2-5, the V gene TRBV27; D unclear. The CDR3 sequence is 13 residues long. V dropped 6 bases and J dropped 2 bases, with 10 bases sitting between them. Germline CDR1 is MNHEY and CDR2 is SMNVEV (reference sequence). CDR3 loop: CASSLTLQETQYF. The CDR3 DNA follows: TGTGCCAGCAGCCTCACCCTACAAGAGACCCAGTACTTC.

This sequence joins TRBV5-4 and TRBJ2-7, with a tentative D call TRBD2 (6 bases). Germline V gives CDR1 SGHNT, CDR2 YYREEE (reference sequence). The ends were cut back, 9 bases at V and 1 base at J, with 14 bases in the middle. This CDR3 has 13 residues. The CDR3 loop reads CATSRGKSYEQYF. CDR3 coding DNA: TGTGCCACATCACGGGGGAAATCCTACGAGCAGTACTTC.